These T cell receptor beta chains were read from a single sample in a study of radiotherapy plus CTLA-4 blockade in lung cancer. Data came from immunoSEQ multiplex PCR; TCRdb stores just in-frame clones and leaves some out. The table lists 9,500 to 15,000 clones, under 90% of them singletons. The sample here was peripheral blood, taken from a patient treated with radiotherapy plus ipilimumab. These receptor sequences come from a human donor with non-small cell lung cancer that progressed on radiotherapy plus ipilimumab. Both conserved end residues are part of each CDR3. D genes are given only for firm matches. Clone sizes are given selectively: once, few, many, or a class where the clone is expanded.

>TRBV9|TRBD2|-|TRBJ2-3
TGTGCCAGCAGCGGATCCCGAGGGGTAGCTAGCGGGCCCACAGATACGCAGTATTTT
CASSGSRGVASGPTDTQYF
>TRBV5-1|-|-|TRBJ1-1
TGCGCCAGCAGCTTGGGGTCGGGGGCGCGGGACACTGAAGCTTTCTTT
CASSLGSGARDTEAFF
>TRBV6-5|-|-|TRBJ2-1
TGTGCCAGCAGATACACCGTGGGGGGTCAGCAGTTCTTC
CASRYTVGGQQFF
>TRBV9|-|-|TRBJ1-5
TGTGCCAGCACCCCTGGATCGTCGGAGGGTCAGCCCCAGCATTTT
CASTPGSSEGQPQHF
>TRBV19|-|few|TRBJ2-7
TGTGCCAGTAGTATTAGTGGCAACACCTACGAGCAGTACTTC
CASSISGNTYEQYF
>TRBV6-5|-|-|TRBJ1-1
TGTGCCAGCAGCCAGTATGTTGGGTTTGGGACTGAAGCTTTCTTT
CASSQYVGFGTEAFF
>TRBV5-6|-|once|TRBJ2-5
TGTGCCAGCAGCCAACGAAATAAAGAGACCCAGTACTTC
CASSQRNKETQYF
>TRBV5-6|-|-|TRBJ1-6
TGTGCCAGCAGCTTGGAGGAGGTGTCACCCCTCCACTTT
CASSLEEVSPLHF
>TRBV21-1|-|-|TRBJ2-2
TGTGCCAGCAGCAATTTCAGGACAGGGAGTCTAGCGGGGGATTTAGTAGTGGGCACCGGGGAGCTGTTTTTT
CASSNFRTGSLAGDLVVGTGELFF
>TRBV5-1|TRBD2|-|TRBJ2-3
TGCGCCAGCAGCCTCCTAGCGGGGAACACAGATACGCAGTATTTT
CASSLLAGNTDTQYF
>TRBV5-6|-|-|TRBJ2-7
TGTGCCAGCAGCTGGGGCGGAGTCGTAGCCGAGCAGTACTTC
CASSWGGVVAEQYF
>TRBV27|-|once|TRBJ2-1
TGTGCCAGCAGCCCGATACAAGGTCCCTACAATGAGCAGTTCTTC
CASSPIQGPYNEQFF
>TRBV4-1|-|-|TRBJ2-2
TGCGCCAGCAGCCAAGAGCGGGGTCGGGAGCTGTTTTTT
CASSQERGRELFF
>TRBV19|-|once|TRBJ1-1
TGTGCCAGTAGGACAACAGGGATGGTCACTGAAGCTTTCTTT
CASRTTGMVTEAFF
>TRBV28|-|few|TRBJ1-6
TGTGCCAGCAGTACGGGGACGGCAAACAATTCACCCCTCCACTTT
CASSTGTANNSPLHF
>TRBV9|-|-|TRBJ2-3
TGTGCCAGCAGCGTAGAAGCCCACACAGATACGCAGTATTTT
CASSVEAHTDTQYF
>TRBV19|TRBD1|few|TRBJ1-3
TGTGCCACGCTACCACCTCCAGGGGACAGCGGAAACACCATATATTTT
CATLPPPGDSGNTIYF
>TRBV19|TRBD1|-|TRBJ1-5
TGTGCCAGTAGTATCGGGACAGTCAATCAGCCCCAGCATTTT
CASSIGTVNQPQHF
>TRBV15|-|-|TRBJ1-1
TGTGCCACCAGCAGAGATCTGGACGGGAGTGAAGCTTTCTTT
CATSRDLDGSEAFF
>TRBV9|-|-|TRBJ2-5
TGTGCCAGCAGCGCCGAAGGCCAAGGGAAGACCCAGTACTTC
CASSAEGQGKTQYF
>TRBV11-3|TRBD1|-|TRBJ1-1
TGTGCCAGCAGCTTAGGGACAGGGGGTCTGAACACTGAAGCTTTCTTT
CASSLGTGGLNTEAFF
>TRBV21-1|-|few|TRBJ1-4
TGTGCCAGCAGCAAACCCGGGGGGACTAATGAAAAACTGTTTTTT
CASSKPGGTNEKLFF